The next 10 T cell receptor beta chains were all read from a single sample in a study of type 1 and type 2 diabetes patients. PCR was run on genomic DNA. Amplification of the beta chain CDR3 used 30 forward and 13 reverse multiplex primers. TCRdb fed the multiplex PCR reads into MiXCR, producing one record per CDR3 protein. The sample includes fewer than 300,000 distinct CDR3 sequences, more than 45% of them seen just once. The sample consisted of peripheral blood mononuclear cells (PBMCs). These receptor sequences come from a man aged 18-30 years with type 2 diabetes.

The V and J genes are TRBV9 and TRBJ2-2; maybe TRBD1 (6 bases). The CDR3 is 15 residues long. The V end was cut by 5 bases, the J end by 4 bases, with 15 bases between. Germline V gene data show CDR1 as SGDLS and CDR2 as YYNGEE. In DNA, the CDR3 is TGTGCCAGCAGAGCTGACAGGTTGGGCACCGGGGAGCTGTTTTTT. Its translation: CASRADRLGTGELFF. Complete variable domain (other parts from reference TRBV9 and TRBJ2-2): DSGVTQTPKHLITATGQRVTLRCSPRSGDLSVYWYQQSLDQGLQFLIQYYNGEERAKGNILERFSAQQFPDLHSELNLSSLELGDSALYFCASRADRLGTGELFFGEGSRLTVL.

This clonotype was found a few times. The chain uses TRBV13 and TRBJ1-1; no firm D call. V lost 6 bases and J 0 bases, leaving 8 bases between the germline ends. Germline V gene data show CDR1 as PRHDT and CDR2 as FYEKMQ (reference sequence). CDR3 size: 13 residues. CDR3 amino acids: CASSFAVNTEAFF. As DNA, the CDR3 is TGTGCCAGCAGTTTCGCCGTGAACACTGAAGCTTTCTTT.

This clonotype was recorded a few times. The genes are TRBV19 and TRBJ1-5; TRBD1 is a possible D gene (5 bases). The V and J ends lost 8 bases and 0 bases respectively, with 14 bases between them. CDR3 length: 15 residues. Germline CDR1 LNHDA, CDR2 SQIVND (reference sequence). CDR3 in amino acids: CASADSPYSNQPQHF. Written as DNA, the CDR3 is TGTGCCAGTGCCGACAGCCCTTATAGCAATCAGCCCCAGCATTTT.

This chain uses TRBV6-6 with TRBJ2-7, with TRBD2 identical over 7 bases. Germline V gene lookup returns CDR1 MNHNY and CDR2 SVGAGI (reference sequence). The CDR3 is 14 amino acids. The junction had 4 bases not matched to a gene; V was cut back by 2 bases and J by 3 bases. CDR3 DNA: TGTGCCAGCAGTTACGGGGGGGAGGACTACGAGCAGTACTTC. Translation: CASSYGGEDYEQYF.

V is TRBV9 and J is TRBJ1-1; weak D call: TRBD1 (5 bases). Germline loops: CDR1 SGDLS, CDR2 YYNGEE. The length of the CDR3 is 15 residues. Trimming took 2 bases from V and 1 from J, leaving 12 bases between them. Here the CDR3 DNA reads TGTGCCAGCAGCGTTGATGGGAGGGGGAACACTGAAGCTTTCTTT. Protein sequence: CASSVDGRGNTEAFF. Full variable domain (rest looked up from reference TRBV9 and TRBJ1-1): DSGVTQTPKHLITATGQRVTLRCSPRSGDLSVYWYQQSLDQGLQFLIQYYNGEERAKGNILERFSAQQFPDLHSELNLSSLELGDSALYFCASSVDGRGNTEAFFGQGTRLTVV.

The chain has TRBV2 and TRBJ2-3, with D tentatively TRBD1 or TRBD2 (5 bases each). Germline CDR1 is SNHLY and CDR2 is FYNNEI. Deletions cut 3 bases from V and 2 bases from J, with 18 bases between. This CDR3 spans 17 amino acids. CDR3: CASSDSQGPRDTDTQYF. The CDR3 nucleotides are TGTGCCAGCAGTGACAGTCAGGGCCCCCGGGACACAGATACGCAGTATTTT.

The chain employs TRBV28 and TRBJ2-1; no reliable D call. This CDR3 has 17 amino acids. Between the trimmed V and J ends, which lost 2 bases and 6 bases, there was a span of 20 bases. Germline-derived CDR1 and CDR2 are MDHEN and SYDVKM. As DNA, the CDR3 is TGTGCCAGCAGTTTAGTCTCTACGCAGTACGAGGTCAATGAGCAGTTCTTC. This gives the protein CASSLVSTQYEVNEQFF.

This clonotype was counted many times. This chain uses TRBV29-1 with TRBJ2-5; 9 nucleotides align to TRBD2. From germline, CDR1 is SQVTM and CDR2 ANQGSEA. J was trimmed by 6 bases and V by 4 bases; bases with no gene match: 12. This CDR3 has 15 amino acids. CDR3 amino acids: CSVVSVAGARKTQYF. CDR3 nucleotides: TGCAGCGTTGTTAGTGTAGCGGGAGCTAGGAAGACCCAGTACTTC. Supplemented by reference TRBV29-1 and TRBJ2-5, the full variable domain reads SAVISQKPSRDICQRGTSLTIQCQVDSQVTMMFWYRQQPGQSLTLIATANQGSEATYESGFVIDKFPISRPNLTFSTLTVSNMSPEDSSIYLCSVVSVAGARKTQYFGPGTRLLVL.

This clonotype appeared a few times. The rearrangement uses TRBV12-3 or TRBV12-4 and TRBJ1-1; D unclear. This CDR3 region has 13 residues. V lost 6 bases and J 1 base, leaving 9 bases between the germline ends. CDR3 amino acids: CASRGSGNTEAFF. CDR3 bases: TGTGCCAGCAGGGGAAGCGGGAACACTGAAGCTTTCTTT.

This clonotype turned up a few times. V and J are TRBV5-1 and TRBJ1-2; a possible D gene is TRBD1 (5 bases). V gave up 3 bases and J gave up 4 bases, with 16 bases separating them. The germline V gene has CDR1 SGHRS and CDR2 YFSETQ. This CDR3 spans 15 amino acids. DNA of the CDR3: TGCGCCAGCAGCTCCCGGGGCCTAGCTTTCTATGGCTACACCTTC. This translates into CASSSRGLAFYGYTF.